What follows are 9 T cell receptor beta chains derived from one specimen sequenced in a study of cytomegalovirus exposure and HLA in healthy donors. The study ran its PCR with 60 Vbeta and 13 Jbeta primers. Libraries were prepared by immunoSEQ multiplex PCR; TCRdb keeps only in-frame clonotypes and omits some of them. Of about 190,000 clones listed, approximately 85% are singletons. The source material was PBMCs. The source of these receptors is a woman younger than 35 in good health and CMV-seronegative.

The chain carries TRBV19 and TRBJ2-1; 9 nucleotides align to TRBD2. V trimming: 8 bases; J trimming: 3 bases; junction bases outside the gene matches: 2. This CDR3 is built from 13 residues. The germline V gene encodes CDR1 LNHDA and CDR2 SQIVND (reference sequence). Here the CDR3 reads CASGTSLYNEQFF. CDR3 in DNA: TGTGCCAGTGGGACTAGCCTCTACAATGAGCAGTTCTTC.

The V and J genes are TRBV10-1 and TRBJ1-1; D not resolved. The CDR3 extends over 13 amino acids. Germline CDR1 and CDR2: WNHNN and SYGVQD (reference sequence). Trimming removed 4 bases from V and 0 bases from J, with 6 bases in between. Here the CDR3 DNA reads TGCGCCAGCAGTGCCGGGATGAACACTGAAGCTTTCTTT. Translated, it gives CASSAGMNTEAFF.

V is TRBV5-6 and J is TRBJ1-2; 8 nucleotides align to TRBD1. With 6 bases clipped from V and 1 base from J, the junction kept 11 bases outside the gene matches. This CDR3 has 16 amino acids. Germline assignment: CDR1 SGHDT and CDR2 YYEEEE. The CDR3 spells CASIFLMDRDNYGYTF. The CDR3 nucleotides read TGTGCCAGCATCTTTCTAATGGACAGGGATAACTATGGCTACACCTTC.

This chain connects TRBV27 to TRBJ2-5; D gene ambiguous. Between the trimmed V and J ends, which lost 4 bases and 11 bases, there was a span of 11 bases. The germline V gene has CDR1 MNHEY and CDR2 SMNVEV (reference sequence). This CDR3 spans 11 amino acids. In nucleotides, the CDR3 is TGTGCCAGCAGTTCCCTATTTTCACAGTACTTC. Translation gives CASSSLFSQYF.

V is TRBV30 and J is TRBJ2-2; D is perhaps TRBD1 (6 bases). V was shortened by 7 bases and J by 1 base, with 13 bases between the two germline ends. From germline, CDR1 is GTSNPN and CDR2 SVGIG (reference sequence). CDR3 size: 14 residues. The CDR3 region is CAYDLTGNTGELFF. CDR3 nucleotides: TGTGCCTACGACTTGACAGGGAACACCGGGGAGCTGTTTTTT.

CDR3: CASTQTVRDTQYF. CDR3 coding DNA: TGTGCCAGCACACAGACAGTACGGGATACGCAGTATTTT. The chain joins TRBV2 to TRBJ2-3, with D possibly being TRBD1 (5 bases). The length of the CDR3 is 13 residues. Trimming took 7 bases from V and 6 from J, leaving 14 bases between them. Germline-derived CDR1 and CDR2 are SNHLY and FYNNEI.

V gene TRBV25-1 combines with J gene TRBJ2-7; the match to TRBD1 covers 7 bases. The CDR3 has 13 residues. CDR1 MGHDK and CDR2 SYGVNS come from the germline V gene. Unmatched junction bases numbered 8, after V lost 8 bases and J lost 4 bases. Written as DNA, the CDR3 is TGTGCCAGCCGACAGGGAATGAGGTACGAGCAGTACTTC. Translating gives CASRQGMRYEQYF.

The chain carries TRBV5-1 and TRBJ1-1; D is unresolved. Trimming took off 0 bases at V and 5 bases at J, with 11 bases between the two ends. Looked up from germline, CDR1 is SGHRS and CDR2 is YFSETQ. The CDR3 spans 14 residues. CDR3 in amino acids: CASSLDGEVTEAFF. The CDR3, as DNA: TGCGCCAGCAGCTTGGACGGGGAGGTGACTGAAGCTTTCTTT.

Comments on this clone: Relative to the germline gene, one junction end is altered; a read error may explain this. The CDR3 loop reads CASIERNRESIRF. The DNA for the CDR3 is TGTGCCAGCATCGAACGGAACAGGGAAAGTATACGATTT. The V gene is TRBV6-5, the J gene TRBJ1-6; tentative D call: TRBD1 (6 bases). CDR3 length equals 13 residues. The germline V gene encodes CDR1 MNHEY and CDR2 SVGAGI.